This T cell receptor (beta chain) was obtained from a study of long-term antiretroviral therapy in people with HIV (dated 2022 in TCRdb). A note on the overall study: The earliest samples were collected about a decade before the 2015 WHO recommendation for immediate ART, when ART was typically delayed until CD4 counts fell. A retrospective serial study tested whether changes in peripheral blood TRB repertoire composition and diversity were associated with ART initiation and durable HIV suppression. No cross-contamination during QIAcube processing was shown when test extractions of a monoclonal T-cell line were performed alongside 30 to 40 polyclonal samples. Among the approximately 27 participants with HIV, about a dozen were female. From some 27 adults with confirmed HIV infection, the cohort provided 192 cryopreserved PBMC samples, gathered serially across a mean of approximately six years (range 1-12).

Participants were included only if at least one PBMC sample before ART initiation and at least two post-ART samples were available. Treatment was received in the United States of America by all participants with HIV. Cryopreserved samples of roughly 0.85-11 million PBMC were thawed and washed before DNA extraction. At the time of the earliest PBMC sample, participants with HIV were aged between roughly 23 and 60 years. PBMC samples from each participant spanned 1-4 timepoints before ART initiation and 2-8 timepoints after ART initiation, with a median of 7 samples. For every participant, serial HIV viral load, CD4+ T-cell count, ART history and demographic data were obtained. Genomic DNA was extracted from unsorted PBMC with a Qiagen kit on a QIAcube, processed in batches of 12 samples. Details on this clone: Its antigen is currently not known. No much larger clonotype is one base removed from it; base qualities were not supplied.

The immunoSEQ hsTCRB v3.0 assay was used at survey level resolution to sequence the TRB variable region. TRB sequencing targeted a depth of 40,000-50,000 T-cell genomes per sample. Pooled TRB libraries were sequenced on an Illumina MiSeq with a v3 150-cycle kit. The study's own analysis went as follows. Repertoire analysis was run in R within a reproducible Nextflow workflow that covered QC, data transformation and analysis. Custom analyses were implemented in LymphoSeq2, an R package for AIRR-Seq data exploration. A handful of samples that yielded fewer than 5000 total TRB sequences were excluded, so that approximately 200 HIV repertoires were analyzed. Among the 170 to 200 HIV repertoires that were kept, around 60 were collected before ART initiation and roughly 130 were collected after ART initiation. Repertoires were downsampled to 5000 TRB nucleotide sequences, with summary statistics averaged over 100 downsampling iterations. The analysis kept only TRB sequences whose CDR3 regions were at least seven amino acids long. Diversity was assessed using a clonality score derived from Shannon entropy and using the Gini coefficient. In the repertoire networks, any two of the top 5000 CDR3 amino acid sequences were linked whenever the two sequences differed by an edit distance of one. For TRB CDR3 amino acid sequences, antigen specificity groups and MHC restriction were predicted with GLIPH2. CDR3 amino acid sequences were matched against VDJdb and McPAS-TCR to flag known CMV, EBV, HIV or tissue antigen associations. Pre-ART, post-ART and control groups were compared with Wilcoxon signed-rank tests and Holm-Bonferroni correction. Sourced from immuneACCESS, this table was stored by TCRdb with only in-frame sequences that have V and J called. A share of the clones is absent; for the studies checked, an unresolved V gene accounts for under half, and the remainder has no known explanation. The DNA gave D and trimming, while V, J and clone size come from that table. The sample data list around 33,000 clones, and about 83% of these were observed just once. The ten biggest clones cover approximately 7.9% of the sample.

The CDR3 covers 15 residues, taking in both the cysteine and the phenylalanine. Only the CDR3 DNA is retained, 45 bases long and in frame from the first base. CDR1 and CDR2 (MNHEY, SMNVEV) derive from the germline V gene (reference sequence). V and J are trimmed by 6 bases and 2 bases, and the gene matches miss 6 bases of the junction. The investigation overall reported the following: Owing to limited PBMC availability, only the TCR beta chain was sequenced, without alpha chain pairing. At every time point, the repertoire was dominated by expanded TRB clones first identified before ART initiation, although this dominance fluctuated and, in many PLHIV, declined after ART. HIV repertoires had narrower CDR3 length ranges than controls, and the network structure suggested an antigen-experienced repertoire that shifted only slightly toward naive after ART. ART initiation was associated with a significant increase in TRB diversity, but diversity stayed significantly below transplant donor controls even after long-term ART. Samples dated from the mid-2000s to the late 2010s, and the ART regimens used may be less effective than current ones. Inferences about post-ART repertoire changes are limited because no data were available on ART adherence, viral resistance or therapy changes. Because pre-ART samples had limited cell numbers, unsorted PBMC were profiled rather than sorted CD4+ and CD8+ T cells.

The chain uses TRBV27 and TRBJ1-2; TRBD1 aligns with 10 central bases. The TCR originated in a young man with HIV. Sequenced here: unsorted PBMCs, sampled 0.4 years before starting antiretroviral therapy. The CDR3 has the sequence CASSPRDRGNYGYTF. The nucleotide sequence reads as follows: TGTGCCAGCAGCCCCCGGGACAGGGGAAACTATGGCTACACCTTC.